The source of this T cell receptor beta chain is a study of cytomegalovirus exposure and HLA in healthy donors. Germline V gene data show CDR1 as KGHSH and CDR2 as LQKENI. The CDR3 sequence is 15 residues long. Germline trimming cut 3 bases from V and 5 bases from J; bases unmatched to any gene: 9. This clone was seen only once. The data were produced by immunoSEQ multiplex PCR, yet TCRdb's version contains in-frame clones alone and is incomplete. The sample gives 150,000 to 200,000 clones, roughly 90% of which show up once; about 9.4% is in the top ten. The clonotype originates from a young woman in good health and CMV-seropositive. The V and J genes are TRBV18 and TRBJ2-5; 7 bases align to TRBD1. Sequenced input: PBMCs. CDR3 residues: CASSPDRQGLETQYF. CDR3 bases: TGTGCCAGCTCACCTGACAGACAGGGTCTCGAGACCCAGTACTTC.